Following are 30 T cell receptor beta chains from one sample sequenced in a study of blood T cell repertoires in COVID-19. Only in-frame clones appear in the TCRdb table, and some are missing; sequencing was by immunoSEQ multiplex PCR. The sample includes roughly 64,000 clones, 65% to 90% of them seen just once. Sequences were obtained from peripheral blood. The receptors shown here come from a woman aged 55-69 years with acute or convalescent COVID-19.

This clone was detected only once. The chain combines TRBV2 with TRBJ1-3; TRBD1 might be the D (6 bases). CDR3 length: 16 amino acids. The V gene lost 6 bases and the J gene lost 4 bases, with 19 bases spanning the gap. Germline values: CDR1 SNHLY, CDR2 FYNNEI. CDR3 amino acids: CASSRQSGVSGNTIYF. CDR3 nucleotide sequence: TGTGCCAGCAGCAGGCAATCAGGGGTCTCAGGAAACACCATATATTTT.

This chain connects TRBV5-1 to TRBJ2-3; 10 bases match TRBD2. This CDR3 comprises 15 residues. V shed 0 bases and J 5 bases; nucleotides not matched to a gene: 3. From germline, CDR1 is SGHRS and CDR2 YFSETQ. In DNA form, the CDR3 reads TGCGCCAGCAGCTTGGCTAGCGGGGGAAGAGATACGCAGTATTTT. Residues: CASSLASGGRDTQYF.

The chain carries TRBV5-1 and TRBJ1-2, with D hard to call. The CDR3 spans 13 residues. V was shortened by 3 bases and J by 3 bases, with 9 bases between the two germline ends. Looked up from germline, CDR1 is SGHRS and CDR2 is YFSETQ. Here the CDR3 reads CASSSEGDYGYTF. Written as DNA, the CDR3 is TGCGCCAGCAGCTCGGAGGGAGACTATGGCTACACCTTC.

V gene TRBV20-1 combines with J gene TRBJ1-1; D is perhaps TRBD1 (5 bases). V lost 7 bases and J lost 6, with 12 bases in between. CDR1 is DFQATT, CDR2 SNEGSKA, per germline (reference sequence). The CDR3 is 11 residues long. The CDR3 DNA is TGCAGTGGGTGGCGGGGGGCTGAAGCTTTCTTT. Residues: CSGWRGAEAFF.

The chain combines TRBV7-2 with TRBJ2-5, with a weak D call TRBD2 (6 bases). Germline V lookup: CDR1 SGHTA, CDR2 FQGNSA. V lost 5 bases to trimming and J lost 5 bases, with 12 bases between them. This CDR3 is built from 13 residues. CDR3 DNA: TGTGCCAGCAGCCTCGGGAGCGGGGAGACCCAGTACTTC. Protein product: CASSLGSGETQYF.

This chain links TRBV9 with TRBJ2-6, with TRBD1 as a possible D gene (5 bases). Trimming removed 0 bases from V and 0 bases from J, with 16 bases in between. This CDR3 comprises 19 residues. Germline loops: CDR1 SGDLS, CDR2 YYNGEE. The CDR3 here is CASSVGAGNLYSGANVLTF. CDR3 nucleotide sequence: TGTGCCAGCAGCGTAGGTGCAGGGAATCTGTACTCTGGGGCCAACGTCCTGACTTTC.

This chain's CDR3 is CATSDRTVYGYTF. In nucleotides, the CDR3 is TGTGCCACCAGTGATCGTACGGTATATGGCTACACCTTC. The J gene is TRBJ1-2, the V gene TRBV24-1; no clear D gene. The germline V and J ends were trimmed by 3 bases and 5 bases, with 9 bases remaining between them. Germline values: CDR1 KGHDR, CDR2 SFDVKD. CDR3 length equals 13 residues.

The rearrangement uses TRBV15 and TRBJ2-7; 8 positions agree with TRBD1. The CDR3 runs 14 residues. Germline V gene data show CDR1 as LNHNV and CDR2 as YYDKDF (reference sequence). Trimming removed 5 bases from V and 5 bases from J; junction bases left unmatched: 8. The CDR3 reads CATSVRQGSDEQYF. The CDR3 DNA sequence: TGTGCCACCAGCGTGCGACAGGGGAGTGACGAGCAGTACTTC.

V usage is TRBV3-1 (or the pseudogene TRBV3-2) and J usage is TRBJ1-2; D remains unclear. The germline V gene encodes CDR1 LGHDT and CDR2 YNNKEL (reference sequence). Deletions cut 5 bases from V and 7 bases from J, with 11 bases between. This CDR3 contains 12 residues. Written as DNA, the CDR3 is TGTGCCAGCAGCTCCCCATCGGGTGGCTACACCTTC. Protein sequence: CASSSPSGGYTF.

The V gene is TRBV19, the J gene TRBJ1-2; D possibly corresponds to TRBD1 (6 bases). V gave up 6 bases and J gave up 4 bases, with 12 bases separating them. The CDR3 sequence is 13 residues long. The germline V gene has CDR1 LNHDA and CDR2 SQIVND (reference sequence). The CDR3 DNA is TGTGCCAGTAGCGACAGGTCCCGCTATGGCTACACCTTC. This codes for CASSDRSRYGYTF.

J is TRBJ1-2 and V is TRBV19, with TRBD1 matching over 10 bases. Germline CDR1 reads LNHDA; CDR2 reads SQIVND (reference sequence). The CDR3 runs 13 residues. Trimming cost V 11 bases and J 4 bases; bases outside gene matches: 7. The CDR3 sequence: CACSDRGTYGYTF. CDR3 sequence (DNA): TGTGCCTGTTCGGACAGGGGGACCTATGGCTACACCTTC.

In DNA, the CDR3 is TGTGCCAGCAGCTTCTACGGGGGGGATGTCCGGGAGCTGTTTTTT. It codes for CASSFYGGDVRELFF. V gene TRBV5-5 combines with J gene TRBJ2-2; 8 bases line up with TRBD2. The germline gives CDR1 SGHKS, CDR2 YYEKEE (reference sequence). V shed 2 bases and J 9 bases; nucleotides not matched to a gene: 9. The CDR3 sequence is 15 residues long. Full variable domain (outside the CDR3, taken from reference TRBV5-5 and TRBJ2-2): DAGVTQSPTHLIKTRGQQVTLRCSPISGHKSVSWYQQVLGQGPQFIFQYYEKEERGRGNFPDRFSARQFPNYSSELNVNALLLGDSALYLCASSFYGGDVRELFFGEGSRLTVL.

The chain joins TRBV5-1 to TRBJ1-3; D remains unclear. The CDR3 has 13 amino acids. Germline CDR1 is SGHRS and CDR2 is YFSETQ. V shed 7 bases and J shed 0 bases, with 8 bases lying between them. CDR3 DNA sequence: TGCGCCAGCTCGGTGAACTCTGGAAACACCATATATTTT. Translating gives CASSVNSGNTIYF.

The chain couples TRBV2 to TRBJ1-2; TRBD1 matches at 9 bases. The ends lost 7 bases at V and 7 bases at J; junction bases unmatched: 7. CDR1 SNHLY and CDR2 FYNNEI come from the germline V gene. The CDR3 contains 13 residues. The CDR3 region has the DNA TGTGCCAGCACCCAACAGGGGGCGCCTGGCTACACCTTC. It codes for CASTQQGAPGYTF.

The rearrangement links TRBV11-3 to TRBJ2-7; 10 bases match TRBD1. In germline, CDR1 is SGHNT, CDR2 YENEEA. The CDR3 runs to 15 residues. J was trimmed by 3 bases and V by 5 bases; bases with no gene match: 7. The CDR3 DNA is TGTGCCAGCAGCCAAGGGACAGGGGCAGACTACGAGCAGTACTTC. Its protein is CASSQGTGADYEQYF.

This clone was recorded a few times. The gene calls are TRBV10-3 and TRBJ1-3; 9 bases align to TRBD1. The CDR3 extends over 16 amino acids. Germline assignment: CDR1 ENHRY and CDR2 SYGVKD. V dropped 0 bases and J dropped 1; count of bases not matched to a gene: 1. For the CDR3, the DNA is TGTGCCATCAGTGAGTCGGGGACAGGGTCTGGAAACACCATATATTTT. It codes for CAISESGTGSGNTIYF.

The V and J genes are TRBV2 and TRBJ2-3; possibly TRBD2 for D (6 bases). Per the germline V gene, CDR1 is SNHLY and CDR2 is FYNNEI. CDR3 length: 14 residues. The ends were cut back, 9 bases at V and 6 bases at J, with 19 bases in the middle. CDR3 sequence: CARGRSGPRDTQYF. The CDR3 nucleotides are TGTGCCAGAGGACGAAGCGGGCCTCGGGATACGCAGTATTTT.

This clone was picked up a small number of times. The gene calls are TRBV2 and TRBJ1-2, with 11 bases that match TRBD1. CDR1 SNHLY and CDR2 FYNNEI come from the germline V gene. The CDR3 is 14 amino acids. V lost 7 bases to trimming and J lost 5 bases; unmatched junction nucleotides: 6. The CDR3 reads CASTPDRGRYGYTF. CDR3 DNA sequence: TGTGCCAGCACCCCGGACAGGGGGCGATATGGCTACACCTTC. The full variable domain, its missing parts supplied by reference TRBV2 and TRBJ1-2, is EPEVTQTPSHQVTQMGQEVILRCVPISNHLYFYWYRQILGQKVEFLVSFYNNEISEKSEIFDDQFSVERPDGSNFTLKIRSTKLEDSAMYFCASTPDRGRYGYTFGSGTRLTVV.

This chain joins TRBV14 and TRBJ1-4; 8 bases agree with TRBD1. Trimming removed 2 bases from V and 10 bases from J; junction bases left unmatched: 6. CDR3 size: 14 residues. Germline-derived CDR1 and CDR2 are SGHDN and FVKESK. This CDR3 reads CASSQRGQVGKLFF. CDR3 coding DNA: TGTGCCAGCAGCCAACGGGGACAGGTTGGAAAACTGTTTTTT.

This clone was observed a single time. J is TRBJ2-6 and V is TRBV19, with D possibly matching TRBD2 (5 bases). V lost 5 bases and J 0 bases, leaving 8 bases between the germline ends. CDR1 is LNHDA, CDR2 SQIVND, per germline (reference sequence). CDR3 length: 15 residues. The CDR3 region is CASSEGLSGANVLTF. The CDR3 DNA is TGTGCCAGTAGTGAGGGTCTCTCTGGGGCCAACGTCCTGACTTTC.

The rearrangement uses TRBV6-2 or TRBV6-3 and TRBJ1-5; maybe TRBD1 (6 bases). The V and J ends lost 4 bases and 2 bases respectively, with 21 bases between them. There are 18 residues in the CDR3. Germline lookup yields CDR1 MNHEY and CDR2 SVGEGT. CDR3 coding DNA: TGTGCCAGCAGTTCACAGGGCGGTGTGGGTGGCGGCAATCAGCCCCAGCATTTT. Translating gives CASSSQGGVGGGNQPQHF.

The chain has TRBV5-5 and TRBJ2-3, with 10 bases matching TRBD2. The CDR3 is 16 amino acids. Germline V gene sequence: CDR1 SGHKS, CDR2 YYEKEE (reference sequence). Germline trimming cut 5 bases from V and 1 base from J; bases unmatched to any gene: 7. CDR3 sequence (DNA): TGTGCCAGCAGAAGAACCGGGACTAGCGGCACAGATACGCAGTATTTT. Amino acid sequence: CASRRTGTSGTDTQYF. The full variable domain, completed using reference TRBV5-5 and TRBJ2-3, is DAGVTQSPTHLIKTRGQQVTLRCSPISGHKSVSWYQQVLGQGPQFIFQYYEKEERGRGNFPDRFSARQFPNYSSELNVNALLLGDSALYLCASRRTGTSGTDTQYFGPGTRLTVL.

The gene calls are TRBV4-1 and TRBJ1-2; weak D call: TRBD1 (5 bases). The germline CDR1 and CDR2 sequences are MGHRA and YSYEKL. The CDR3 contains 15 residues. The ends were cut back, 5 bases at V and 4 bases at J, with 17 bases in the middle. The CDR3 coding sequence is TGCGCCAGCAGCGCGGAGGCCGGGGGAACCTATGGCTACACCTTC. Translation gives CASSAEAGGTYGYTF.

The table lists this clone with a count of one. CDR3 bases: TGTGCCAGCAGCGCCCCCGGGACACTAGCTGGAAACACCATATATTTT. As protein: CASSAPGTLAGNTIYF. This chain links TRBV9 with TRBJ1-3; D might be TRBD1 (6 bases). The length of the CDR3 is 16 residues. The germline gives CDR1 SGDLS, CDR2 YYNGEE. Trimming took 3 bases from V and 2 from J, leaving 15 bases between them.

This clone appeared many times. The CDR3 nucleotides read TGTGCCAGCAGGTCAGGGAAATATGGCTACACCTTC. This translates into CASRSGKYGYTF. The rearrangement uses TRBV12-3 or TRBV12-4 and TRBJ1-2, with D tentatively TRBD1 (5 bases). This CDR3 contains 12 residues. V was shortened by 6 bases and J by 5 bases, with 10 bases between the two germline ends.

This chain uses TRBV19 with TRBJ2-6; TRBD1 aligns across 10 bases. Trimming took 4 bases from V and 1 from J; bases not matched to a gene: 4. Germline CDR1 and CDR2: LNHDA and SQIVND (reference sequence). The CDR3 covers 17 residues. This CDR3 is CASSNGQGVSGANVLTF. As DNA, the CDR3 is TGTGCCAGTAGTAACGGACAGGGGGTTTCTGGGGCCAACGTCCTGACTTTC.

The V and J genes are TRBV5-4 and TRBJ2-2; 8 bases are shared with TRBD1. The V gene's germline CDR1 is SGHNT and CDR2 YYREEE (reference sequence). The CDR3 totals 15 residues. V shed 0 bases and J 5 bases; nucleotides not matched to a gene: 3. CDR3: CASSLEQGVTGELFF. The CDR3 bases are TGTGCCAGCAGCTTGGAACAGGGGGTTACCGGGGAGCTGTTTTTT.

V usage is TRBV9 and J usage is TRBJ1-2, with a tentative D call TRBD1 (6 bases). CDR3 size: 14 residues. Germline CDR1 and CDR2: SGDLS and YYNGEE. V lost 3 bases to trimming and J lost 11 bases, with 20 bases between them. This chain's CDR3 is CASSANQGSPRYTF. Written as DNA, the CDR3 is TGTGCCAGCAGCGCAAACCAGGGGAGTCCGCGGTACACCTTC.

The chain recombines TRBV6-5 with TRBJ1-3; D uncertain. Germline CDR1 reads MNHEY; CDR2 reads SVGAGI. Trimming left V 5 bases short and J 3 bases short, with 8 bases between. The CDR3 is 13 amino acids. The CDR3: CASSPFSGNTIYF. The CDR3 DNA reads as TGTGCCAGCAGTCCGTTTAGTGGAAACACCATATATTTT.

This chain links TRBV7-3 with TRBJ2-2; 10 bases are a match to TRBD1. In germline, CDR1 is SGHTA, CDR2 FQGTGA. There are 13 residues in the CDR3. After removal of 5 bases from V and 6 bases from J, the junction contained 0 bases not matched to a gene. The CDR3 here is CASSGQGAGELFF. CDR3 coding DNA: TGTGCCAGCAGCGGACAGGGGGCCGGGGAGCTGTTTTTT.